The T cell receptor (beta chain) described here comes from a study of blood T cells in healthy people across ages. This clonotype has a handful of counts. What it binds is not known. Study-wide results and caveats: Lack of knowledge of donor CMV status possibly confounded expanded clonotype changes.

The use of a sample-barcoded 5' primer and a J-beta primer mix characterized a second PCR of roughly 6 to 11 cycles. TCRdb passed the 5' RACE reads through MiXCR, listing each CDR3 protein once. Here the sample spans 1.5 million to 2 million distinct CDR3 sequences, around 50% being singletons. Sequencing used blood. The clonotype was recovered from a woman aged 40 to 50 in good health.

The CDR3 reads CASSPPTGDTQETQYF. The CDR3 DNA reads TGTGCCAGCAGTCCACCGACAGGCGACACTCAAGAGACCCAGTACTTC. The V call is TRBV12-3 or TRBV12-4, the J call TRBJ2-5; D might be TRBD1 (6 bases). V was pared by 5 bases and J by 2 bases, with 18 bases between. The CDR3 sequence is 16 residues long.